This T cell receptor (beta chain) was documented in a study of blood T cells in healthy people across ages. Study findings and constraints: A strong correlation between TCR beta diversity and naive T cell percentage was seen. Diversity was estimated from one million T cells, and these estimates were considered underestimates.

For the second PCR, which ran for about 7 to 12 cycles, a sample-barcoded 5' primer and a J-beta primer mix were used. MiXCR was run by TCRdb on the 5' RACE reads, yielding one entry per CDR3 protein. The table records about 1 million distinct CDR3 sequences, about 23% of them present only once. Germline CDR1 LGHDT, CDR2 YNNKEL (reference sequence). The CDR3 has 16 residues. This clonotype was observed a few times. Its antigen is still unknown. The sample also formed part of further work on T cells of mothers and their children. That paper states: A few healthy Caucasian mothers, along with their six children, were the donors. Every mother produced more than 10 million TCR beta CDR3 reads, whereas every child provided 3 million to 3.5 million.

This rearrangement joins TRBV3-1 to TRBJ2-1, with a tentative D call TRBD2 (5 bases). Near its end, the DNA agrees better with TRBJ2-5, so the J call may be wrong. Sample: blood. The sequence derives from a girl aged 2 to 9 in good health. DNA of the CDR3: TGTGCCAGCAGCCACCCCGAGGCCCGGAGGCAAGAGACCCAGTACTTC. This gives the protein CASSHPEARRQETQYF.